This T cell receptor beta chain was found in a study of blood T cell repertoires in COVID-19. Using immunoSEQ multiplex PCR, the repertoire was profiled, and TCRdb retains in-frame clones only, with some absent. This sample has about 210,000 clones, with around 76% found just once. V gave up 2 bases and J gave up 2 bases, with 7 bases separating them. Germline V gene lookup returns CDR1 SGDLS and CDR2 YYNGEE. The CDR3 runs to 14 residues. Sequencing was done on a sample of peripheral blood. The receptor was isolated from a woman aged 55-69 years with COVID-19, enrolled during active disease. V and J are TRBV9 and TRBJ1-4, with D unresolved. The CDR3: CASSVTSTNEKLFF. The CDR3 nucleotides read TGTGCCAGCAGCGTTACGAGTACTAATGAAAAACTGTTTTTT.